This T cell receptor (beta chain) was identified in a study of blood T cell repertoires in COVID-19. Study-level background: The United States, Italy and Spain provided the acute and convalescent COVID-19 samples. Sources were T cells, B-cell-depleted T cells, or PBMCs; the material itself was cDNA or gDNA.

Libraries were prepared by immunoSEQ multiplex PCR; TCRdb keeps only in-frame clonotypes and omits some of them. The sample has 150,000 to 200,000 clones; 80% to 90% are singletons. The CDR3 totals 16 residues. After removal of 4 bases from V and 3 bases from J, the junction contained 11 bases not matched to a gene. CDR1 LNHDA and CDR2 SQIVND come from the germline V gene (reference sequence). This chain connects TRBV19 to TRBJ1-2; TRBD1 matches 7 bases. The sequence derives from a man aged 40-49 years with active or convalescent COVID-19. The specimen was peripheral blood. CDR3 in DNA: TGTGCCAGTAGTAACCGCGGACAGGTAATCGACTATGGCTACACCTTC. This translates into CASSNRGQVIDYGYTF.